Sequencing of this T cell receptor beta chain was carried out in a study of shared clonotypes between healthy human individuals. The assay ran at deep level. Profiled with immunoSEQ multiplex PCR; TCRdb holds only in-frame clones, not every one. The profile covers around 2,000,000 clones, with around 96% appearing a single time and 1.1% taken by the ten largest. Naive CD8 isolation took CD45RO-negative cells positively selected for CCR7 and excluded terminally differentiated effector memory CD45RA+ cells. On this clone: The antigen is not known.

Study-level findings and limits: With few donors, the genetic and exposure-history diversity represented was limited.

From germline, CDR1 is SGHVS and CDR2 FNYEAQ. V was clipped by 5 bases and J by 6 bases, with 17 bases between them. This CDR3 has 15 residues. The chain links TRBV7-6 to TRBJ2-1; TRBD2 might be the D (6 bases). Sequenced input: naive CD8+ T cells sorted from blood. The sequence was obtained from a man aged 18 to 29 in good health. In nucleotides, the CDR3 is TGTGCCAGCAGCCCCCGCGGCGGGAACCCCAATGAGCAGTTCTTC. Its protein product is CASSPRGGNPNEQFF. The variable domain in full, completed from reference TRBV7-6 and TRBJ2-1, reads GAGVSQSPRYKVTKRGQDVALRCDPISGHVSLYWYRQALGQGPEFLTYFNYEAQQDKSGLPNDRFSAERPEGSISTLTIQRTEQRDSAMYRCASSPRGGNPNEQFFGPGTRLTVL.